These 16 T cell receptor beta chains were all obtained from the same sample, sequenced in a study of OX40 agonist ivuxolimab in advanced cancers. Clones were read by immunoSEQ multiplex PCR, and TCRdb kept only the in-frame ones, dropping some. The sample shows about 50,000 clones, about 90% of them seen only once. The starting material was CD4+ or CD8+ T cells sorted from blood, obtained in a trial of the OX40 agonist ivuxolimab. These receptors were obtained from an adult with an advanced solid tumor such as melanoma, head and neck, liver or kidney cancer.

This chain connects TRBV7-9 to TRBJ2-2, with D perhaps TRBD1 or TRBD2 (5 bases each). CDR3 length equals 14 residues. Germline V CDR1 and CDR2: SEHNR, FQNEAQ (reference sequence). V lost 5 bases, J lost 4 bases, and 11 bases lay in between. This CDR3 reads CASSHGAFTGELFF. CDR3 DNA sequence: TGTGCCAGCAGCCACGGGGCCTTCACCGGGGAGCTGTTTTTT.

The chain combines TRBV18 with TRBJ2-2; no firm D call. The CDR3 is made up of 11 amino acids. Looked up from germline, CDR1 is KGHSH and CDR2 is LQKENI. Trimming left V 3 bases short and J 5 bases short, with 1 base between. CDR3 DNA: TGTGCCAGCTCACCTACCGGGGAGCTGTTTTTT. It yields the protein CASSPTGELFF.

V gene TRBV4-2 combines with J gene TRBJ1-2; 10 bases align to TRBD1. Germline CDR1 and CDR2: LGHNA and YNFKEQ. V was clipped by 6 bases and J by 6 bases; unmatched bases: 4. The CDR3 loop spans 13 amino acids. CDR3 protein: CASSYGTGDGYTF. DNA of the CDR3: TGTGCCAGCAGTTACGGGACAGGGGATGGCTACACCTTC.

This clone was detected a few times. The chain joins TRBV27 to TRBJ2-7, with TRBD2 identical over 7 bases. The CDR3 is 14 amino acids. V was clipped by 8 bases and J by 4 bases; unmatched bases: 11. The germline gives CDR1 MNHEY, CDR2 SMNVEV (reference sequence). CDR3 sequence (DNA): TGTGCCAGCCCAGCGAGCGGGGAAAGGTACGAGCAGTACGTC. It codes for CASPASGERYEQYV.

The CDR3, as DNA: TGCGCCAGTAGTGTCGGGACAGGGGCCTACGAGCAGTACGTC. Its translation is CASSVGTGAYEQYV. The rearrangement uses TRBV5-1 and TRBJ2-7; 10 nucleotides align to TRBD1. Germline values: CDR1 SGHRS, CDR2 YFSETQ. The V gene end was trimmed by 8 bases and the J gene end by 2 bases; junction bases not matched to a gene: 7. The CDR3 covers 14 residues.

The V gene is TRBV2, the J gene TRBJ2-7; D is uncertain. V lost 8 bases and J 0 bases, leaving 14 bases between the germline ends. This CDR3 has 14 residues. Germline V CDR1 and CDR2: SNHLY, FYNNEI. The CDR3 nucleotides read TGTGCCAGCGATTCGGCCAGGAGCTCCTACGAGCAGTACTTC. It is translated as CASDSARSSYEQYF.

J is TRBJ2-5 and V is TRBV7-9, with no clear D. V lost 5 bases and J 1 base, leaving 8 bases between the germline ends. The CDR3 contains 13 residues. Germline V gene data show CDR1 as SEHNR and CDR2 as FQNEAQ (reference sequence). CDR3 in amino acids: CASSDLLQETQYF. Written as DNA, the CDR3 is TGTGCCAGCAGCGATTTGCTCCAAGAGACCCAGTACTTC.

J is TRBJ2-7 and V is TRBV27; possibly TRBD1 for D (5 bases). CDR1 is MNHEY and CDR2 is SMNVEV in the germline V gene (reference sequence). The CDR3 has 15 residues. V lost 2 bases and J lost 3, with 14 bases in between. The CDR3 reads CASSLMGQTHYEQYF. Here the CDR3 DNA reads TGTGCCAGCAGTTTAATGGGGCAGACCCACTACGAGCAGTACTTC.

The CDR3 here is CASSLPRDRGSEQYF. DNA for the CDR3: TGTGCCAGCAGCTTGCCCCGGGACAGGGGAAGCGAGCAGTACTTC. The rearrangement joins TRBV5-6 to TRBJ2-7; TRBD1 aligns across 10 bases. J lost 6 bases, V lost 1 base, and 7 bases had no gene match. The CDR3 loop spans 15 amino acids. Germline-derived CDR1 and CDR2 are SGHDT and YYEEEE.

This clone was recorded once. CDR3 DNA: TGCAGCGTGGCGGGACAGGGGAGGCCAGATACGCAGTATTTT. Protein product: CSVAGQGRPDTQYF. This chain joins TRBV29-1 and TRBJ2-3; TRBD1 aligns across 10 bases. After removal of 6 bases from V and 4 bases from J, the junction contained 7 bases not matched to a gene. CDR1 SQVTM and CDR2 ANQGSEA come from the germline V gene. This CDR3 has 14 residues.

The chain links TRBV10-2 to TRBJ1-1; 7 nucleotides align to TRBD1. The CDR3 runs 16 residues. Germline-derived CDR1 and CDR2 are WSHSY and SAAADI. Trimming took 6 bases from V and 1 from J; bases not matched to a gene: 11. CDR3 sequence reads: CASSSDSWTGNTEAFF. The CDR3 bases are TGCGCCAGCAGCTCCGATTCCTGGACAGGGAACACTGAAGCTTTCTTT.

The V call is TRBV5-1, the J call TRBJ2-1; unclear D gene. Looked up from germline, CDR1 is SGHRS and CDR2 is YFSETQ. V was clipped by 0 bases and J by 6 bases, with 13 bases between them. The CDR3 extends over 15 amino acids. CDR3 sequence reads: CASSLVASTSNEQFF. The DNA for the CDR3 is TGCGCCAGCAGCTTGGTAGCTTCTACCTCCAATGAGCAGTTCTTC.

V gene TRBV4-1 combines with J gene TRBJ1-4; 9 nucleotides agree with TRBD1. This CDR3 is built from 14 residues. V lost 5 bases and J lost 7; bases outside the gene matches: 5. CDR1 and CDR2 from the germline V gene are MGHRA and YSYEKL. CDR3 DNA: TGCGCCAGCAGCTTCGGGACAGGGAGTGAAAAACTGTTTTTT. It encodes CASSFGTGSEKLFF.

This clone has only one observation. This CDR3 is also generated by other DNA sequences in the sample. The chain has TRBV6-5 and TRBJ1-4; 7 positions match TRBD1. The CDR3 consists of 15 residues. CDR1 and CDR2 from the germline V gene are MNHEY and SVGAGI. J lost 8 bases, V lost 6 bases, and 12 bases had no gene match. CDR3 sequence reads: CASSSALTGKEKLFF. The CDR3 region has the DNA TGTGCCAGCAGCTCAGCTTTGACAGGGAAGGAAAAACTGTTTTTT.

V and J are TRBV6-6 and TRBJ2-7; D uncertain. V lost 6 bases and J 4 bases, leaving 19 bases between the germline ends. The CDR3 length is 15 residues. Germline V lookup: CDR1 MNHNY, CDR2 SVGAGI (reference sequence). CDR3 in amino acids: CASSYPPWGLYEQYF. The CDR3 DNA follows: TGTGCCAGCAGCTATCCCCCATGGGGTTTATACGAGCAGTACTTC.

This clone was seen once. J is TRBJ1-5 and V is TRBV19; D is perhaps TRBD1 (5 bases). V was shortened by 5 bases and J by 4 bases, with 18 bases between the two germline ends. CDR1 is LNHDA, CDR2 SQIVND, per germline (reference sequence). CDR3 length: 16 residues. The CDR3 here is CASSPPTGYGNQPQHF. The DNA for the CDR3 is TGTGCCAGTAGTCCCCCTACAGGTTATGGGAATCAGCCCCAGCATTTT. Variable domain in full (rest from reference TRBV19 and TRBJ1-5): DGGITQSPKYLFRKEGQNVTLSCEQNLNHDAMYWYRQDPGQGLRLIYYSQIVNDFQKGDIAEGYSVSREKKESFPLTVTSAQKNPTAFYLCASSPPTGYGNQPQHFGDGTRLSIL.